This TCR beta chain originates from a study of blood T cells in healthy people across ages. Study outcomes and limitations: The long-lived group displayed more naive CD4+ cells, plus higher diversity, than the aged donors did. Age advanced and TCR beta diversity per million T cells fell, roughly linearly.

Worth noting for this clonotype: Its specificity is unknown.

The donors, healthy Caucasians from Russia, were aged roughly 6 to 95. A J-beta primer mix and a sample-barcoded 5' primer were used in a second PCR of about 7 to 12 cycles. All samples gave at least 2.5 million CDR3-containing paired-end reads. MiXCR was run by TCRdb on the 5' RACE reads, yielding one entry per CDR3 protein. Of about 830,000 distinct CDR3 sequences detected, roughly 60% appear once; the ten largest clones hold about a quarter. This TCR was sampled from a man under 40 in good health. Sequenced sample: blood.

CDR3 sequence (DNA): TGCGCCAGCAGCTTGCACCAGGGGGCTAGCACAGATACGCAGTATTTT. Amino acid sequence: CASSLHQGASTDTQYF. The chain couples TRBV5-1 to TRBJ2-3; TRBD1 matches at 8 bases. Trimming cost V 1 base and J 0 bases; bases outside gene matches: 4. Germline V CDR1 and CDR2: SGHRS, YFSETQ. This CDR3 comprises 16 residues.